Each of the 11 T cell receptor beta chains below was sequenced from the same sample in a study of response to subunit inactivated influenza vaccine (dated by TCRdb to 2017 to 2018). Library creation used RT-PCR. This sample was sequenced with an Illumina HiSeq 2500. TCRdb passed the public sequencing reads through fastp at Q25 and MiXCR, retaining productive beta sequences. Entries are consolidated by CDR3 protein sequence, retaining the most common genes and DNA. Across this sample there are about 520,000 distinct CDR3 sequences, with 6.5% to 8% seen only once. The ten largest clonotypes hold around 14% of the sample. The sequencing here drew on PBMCs from blood, taken around 25 months after vaccination. The receptors were gathered from a man aged 50-75 years who received an inactivated influenza vaccine. Donor details come from another sample of the same person, matched by shared clones.

To note about this clonotype: Its ends do not fully match the called genes, so a read error is possible. The V and J genes are TRBV12-3 or TRBV12-4 and TRBJ2-3; TRBD2 is a possible D gene (5 bases). This CDR3 has 17 amino acids. CDR3 region: CASSFSWTVSSTDTQYF. In nucleotides, the CDR3 is TGTGCCAGCAGTTTCTCCTGGACGGTCTCTAGCACAGATACGCAGTATTTC.

The chain has TRBV2 and TRBJ2-1, with 8 bases fitting TRBD2. Trimming removed 9 bases from V and 6 bases from J; junction bases left unmatched: 13. Germline V gene sequence: CDR1 SNHLY, CDR2 FYNNEI. The CDR3 covers 15 residues. CDR3 sequence reads: CASTPLAGSSNEQFF. The CDR3 DNA sequence: TGTGCCAGTACCCCCTTAGCGGGATCTTCCAATGAGCAGTTCTTC.

Ten or more counts support this clonotype. The CDR3 loop reads CATSRDAGRYNEQFF. CDR3 DNA: TGTGCCACCAGCAGAGATGCGGGGCGATACAATGAGCAGTTCTTC. The genes are TRBV15 and TRBJ2-1; perhaps TRBD2 as D (6 bases). CDR1 and CDR2 from the germline V gene are LNHNV and YYDKDF (reference sequence). The CDR3 is 15 amino acids. V shed 0 bases and J shed 4 bases, with 10 bases lying between them.

This clonotype has just a few counts. V usage is TRBV6-5 and J usage is TRBJ2-2; 11 bases agree with TRBD2. This CDR3 comprises 18 residues. Germline-derived CDR1 and CDR2 are MNHEY and SVGAGI. V lost 4 bases to trimming and J lost 0 bases; unmatched junction nucleotides: 7. The chain's CDR3 is CASSFTGLAVANTGELFF. The CDR3 nucleotides are TGTGCCAGCAGTTTTACGGGACTAGCGGTCGCGAACACCGGGGAGCTGTTTTTT.

The J gene is TRBJ1-1, the V gene TRBV29-1, with a tentative D call TRBD1 (5 bases). This CDR3 has 13 amino acids. Germline assignment: CDR1 SQVTM and CDR2 ANQGSEA. The ends were cut back, 3 bases at V and 2 bases at J, with 10 bases in the middle. The CDR3 protein is CSVDRQRNTEAFF. In DNA form, the CDR3 reads TGCAGCGTTGACCGACAGAGAAACACTGAAGCTTTCTTT.

This clonotype came up a few times. V usage is TRBV20-1 and J usage is TRBJ2-7; 10 bases are a match to TRBD2. CDR3 length: 14 amino acids. Unmatched junction bases numbered 10, after V lost 7 bases and J lost 4 bases. Germline CDR1 DFQATT, CDR2 SNEGSKA (reference sequence). CDR3 sequence reads: CSGKPGLASYEQYF. CDR3 DNA: TGCAGTGGAAAACCGGGACTAGCGTCTTACGAGCAGTACTTC.

This rearrangement joins TRBV20-1 to TRBJ2-1, with 8 bases fitting TRBD1. Looked up from germline, CDR1 is DFQATT and CDR2 is SNEGSKA (reference sequence). This CDR3 is 15 amino acids long. Trimming at V came to 4 bases and at J to 9 bases, leaving 14 bases not matched to a gene. The CDR3 nucleotides are TGCAGTGCTACCCCCGGGACAGGTCACCAGGCTGAGCAGTTCTTC. Protein: CSATPGTGHQAEQFF.

This clonotype was observed a handful of times. This rearrangement joins TRBV6-7 to TRBJ2-3, with TRBD1 identical over 11 bases. TRBV6-7 is classed as an ORF, of uncertain function. The CDR3 contains 17 residues. V was pared by 2 bases and J by 6 bases, with 10 bases of the junction left unmatched. CDR3 protein: CASSYPETGTGGDTQYF. The CDR3, as DNA: TGTGCCAGCAGTTACCCAGAAACCGGGACAGGGGGGGATACGCAGTATTTT.

This clonotype was seen a few times. The rearrangement joins TRBV18 to TRBJ2-1; TRBD1 is a possible D gene (6 bases). Trimming removed 5 bases at V and 6 bases at J, with 14 bases between. The CDR3 is 14 amino acids. Per germline, CDR1 KGHSH and CDR2 LQKENI. DNA for the CDR3: TGTGCCAGCTCATCTAGACAGGAGAGCAATGAGCAGTTCTTC. Encoded protein: CASSSRQESNEQFF.

This clonotype was detected only a few times. The chain joins TRBV4-2 to TRBJ1-6, with D possibly being TRBD1 (6 bases). V was cut by 0 bases and J by 14 bases, with 17 bases left in between. From germline, CDR1 is LGHNA and CDR2 YNFKEQ. This CDR3 is built from 15 residues. The CDR3 coding sequence is TGTGCCAGCAGCCAAGACAGGGGACCCCCGATAACCCTCCACTTT. Encoded protein: CASSQDRGPPITLHF.

The chain combines TRBV6-5 with TRBJ2-1; maybe TRBD1 (6 bases). Deletions cut 2 bases from V and 3 bases from J, with 11 bases between. The germline CDR1 and CDR2 sequences are MNHEY and SVGAGI. The CDR3 has 15 residues. The CDR3 coding sequence is TGTGCCAGCAGTTACGGGACACCGTTCTACAATGAGCAGTTCTTC. Encoded protein: CASSYGTPFYNEQFF.